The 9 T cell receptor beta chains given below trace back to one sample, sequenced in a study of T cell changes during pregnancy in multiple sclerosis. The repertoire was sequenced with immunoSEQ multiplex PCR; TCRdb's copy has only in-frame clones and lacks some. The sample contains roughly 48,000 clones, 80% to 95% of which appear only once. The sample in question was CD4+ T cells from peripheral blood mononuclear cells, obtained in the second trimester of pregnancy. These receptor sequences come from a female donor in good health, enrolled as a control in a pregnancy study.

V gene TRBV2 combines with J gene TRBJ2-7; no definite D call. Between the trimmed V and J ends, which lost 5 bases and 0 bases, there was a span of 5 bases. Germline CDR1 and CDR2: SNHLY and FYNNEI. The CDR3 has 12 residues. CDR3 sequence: CASSRASYEQYF. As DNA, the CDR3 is TGTGCCAGCAGTCGCGCCTCCTACGAGCAGTACTTC.

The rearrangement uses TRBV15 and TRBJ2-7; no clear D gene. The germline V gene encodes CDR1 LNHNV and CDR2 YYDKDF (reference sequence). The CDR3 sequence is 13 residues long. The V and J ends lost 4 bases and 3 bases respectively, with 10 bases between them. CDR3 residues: CATSTNPGYEQYF. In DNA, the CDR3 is TGTGCCACCAGCACAAACCCGGGCTACGAGCAGTACTTC.

CDR3 sequence (DNA): TGCGCCAGCAGCCCCTTGACAGCCTCTGGAAACACCATATATTTT. It codes for CASSPLTASGNTIYF. The chain recombines TRBV5-1 with TRBJ1-3, with a tentative D call TRBD1 (5 bases). The CDR3 totals 15 residues. The germline gives CDR1 SGHRS, CDR2 YFSETQ. V lost 4 bases and J lost 0, with 11 bases in between.

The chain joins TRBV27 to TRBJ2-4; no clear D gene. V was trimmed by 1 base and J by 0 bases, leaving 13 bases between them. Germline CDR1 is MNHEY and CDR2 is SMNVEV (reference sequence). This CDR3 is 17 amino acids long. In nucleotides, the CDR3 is TGTGCCAGCAGTTTATTTTCGGTTGCTTTAGCCAAAAACATTCAGTACTTC. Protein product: CASSLFSVALAKNIQYF.

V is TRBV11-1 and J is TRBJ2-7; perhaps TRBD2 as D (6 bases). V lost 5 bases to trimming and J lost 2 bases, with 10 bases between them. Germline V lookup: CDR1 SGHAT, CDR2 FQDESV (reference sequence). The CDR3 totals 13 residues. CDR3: CASSQEGPYEQYF. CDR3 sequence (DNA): TGTGCCAGCAGCCAGGAGGGCCCCTACGAGCAGTACTTC.

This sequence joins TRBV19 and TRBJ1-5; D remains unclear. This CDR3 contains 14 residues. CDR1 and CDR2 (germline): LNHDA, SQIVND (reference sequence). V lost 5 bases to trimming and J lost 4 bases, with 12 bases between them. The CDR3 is CASSASLWNQPQHF. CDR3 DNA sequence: TGTGCCAGTAGTGCCAGTCTTTGGAATCAGCCCCAGCATTTT.

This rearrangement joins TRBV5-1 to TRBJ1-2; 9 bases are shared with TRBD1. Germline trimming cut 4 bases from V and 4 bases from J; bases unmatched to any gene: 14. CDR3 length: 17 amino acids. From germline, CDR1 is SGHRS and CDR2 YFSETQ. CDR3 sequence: CASSPRADRGYTYGYTF. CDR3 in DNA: TGCGCCAGCAGCCCACGGGCGGACAGGGGCTATACCTATGGCTACACCTTC.

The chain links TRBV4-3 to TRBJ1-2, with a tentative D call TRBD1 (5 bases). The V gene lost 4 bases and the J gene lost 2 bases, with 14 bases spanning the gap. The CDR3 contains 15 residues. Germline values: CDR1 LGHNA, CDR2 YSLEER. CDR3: CASSPGAGRNYGYTF. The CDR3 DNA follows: TGCGCCAGCAGCCCCGGGGCAGGGAGGAACTATGGCTACACCTTC.

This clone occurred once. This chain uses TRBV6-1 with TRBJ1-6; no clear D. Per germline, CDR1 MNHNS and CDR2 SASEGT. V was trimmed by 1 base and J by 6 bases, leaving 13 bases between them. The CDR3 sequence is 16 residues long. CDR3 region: CASSEGGWGANSPLHF. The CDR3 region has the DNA TGTGCCAGCAGTGAAGGAGGGTGGGGTGCTAATTCACCCCTCCACTTT.